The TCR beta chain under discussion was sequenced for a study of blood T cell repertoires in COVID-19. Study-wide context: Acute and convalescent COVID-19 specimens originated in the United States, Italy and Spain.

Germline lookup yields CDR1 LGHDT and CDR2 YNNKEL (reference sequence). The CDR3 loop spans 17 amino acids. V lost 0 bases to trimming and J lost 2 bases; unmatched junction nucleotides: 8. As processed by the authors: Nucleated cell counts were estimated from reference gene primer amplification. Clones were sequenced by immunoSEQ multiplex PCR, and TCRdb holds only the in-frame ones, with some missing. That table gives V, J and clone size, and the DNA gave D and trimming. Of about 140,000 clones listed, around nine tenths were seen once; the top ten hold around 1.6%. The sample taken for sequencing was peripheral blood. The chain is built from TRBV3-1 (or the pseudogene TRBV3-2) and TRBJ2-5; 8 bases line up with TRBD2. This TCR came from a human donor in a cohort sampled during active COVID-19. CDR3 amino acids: CASSQEIGTSVQETQYF. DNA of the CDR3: TGTGCCAGCAGCCAAGAAATCGGGACTAGTGTTCAAGAGACCCAGTACTTC.